The 16 T cell receptor beta chains in this list originate from one sample, sequenced in a study of cytomegalovirus exposure and HLA in healthy donors. Researchers ran the PCR with 60 Vbeta and 13 Jbeta primers. The repertoire was sequenced with immunoSEQ multiplex PCR; TCRdb's copy has only in-frame clones and lacks some. Among over 100,000 clones, roughly 80% were seen once, and the ten largest hold approximately 1.7%. The sample was PBMCs. The receptors were gathered from a woman in her 40s in good health and CMV-seronegative.

The V gene is TRBV15, the J gene TRBJ2-3, with D unresolved. Germline CDR1 LNHNV, CDR2 YYDKDF (reference sequence). The V and J ends lost 5 bases and 3 bases respectively, with 15 bases between them. The length of the CDR3 is 15 residues. The CDR3 is CATSVLARPTDTQYF. CDR3 nucleotides: TGTGCCACCAGCGTACTGGCCAGGCCGACAGATACGCAGTATTTT.

This chain links TRBV7-3 with TRBJ2-3, with 13 bases fitting TRBD2. CDR3 size: 17 residues. J gave up 10 bases and V 1 base, and 11 bases lay outside the gene matches. In germline, CDR1 is SGHTA, CDR2 FQGTGA. The CDR3 region is CASSLSGVRTSGGSQYF. CDR3 nucleotide sequence: TGTGCCAGCAGCTTAAGTGGTGTGCGGACTAGCGGGGGCTCGCAGTATTTT.

This clone was seen a single time. CDR3 nucleotides: TGTGCCAGCAGCGGGGGGCCTAGAAAGACCCAGTACTTC. It yields the protein CASSGGPRKTQYF. J is TRBJ2-5 and V is TRBV6-5; possibly TRBD2 for D (7 bases). The CDR3 loop spans 13 amino acids. V was pared by 6 bases and J by 6 bases, with 14 bases between. CDR1 and CDR2 from the germline V gene are MNHEY and SVGAGI.

This chain links TRBV7-3 with TRBJ2-1; 7 bases align to TRBD1. The CDR3 spans 15 residues. J was trimmed by 6 bases and V by 2 bases; bases with no gene match: 7. Germline V gene lookup returns CDR1 SGHTA and CDR2 FQGTGA. The CDR3 coding sequence is TGTGCCAGCAGCTTATTTTCAGCAGGGGGCAATGAGCAGTTCTTC. Amino acids: CASSLFSAGGNEQFF.

The rearrangement links TRBV15 to TRBJ2-7; no definite D call. The germline V and J ends were trimmed by 0 bases and 0 bases, with 3 bases remaining between them. Germline loops: CDR1 LNHNV, CDR2 YYDKDF (reference sequence). This CDR3 is 13 amino acids long. The CDR3 protein is CATSRDYSYEQYF. CDR3 coding DNA: TGTGCCACCAGCAGAGATTACTCCTACGAGCAGTACTTC. The full variable domain, completed using reference TRBV15 and TRBJ2-7, is DAMVIQNPRYQVTQFGKPVTLSCSQTLNHNVMYWYQQKSSQAPKLLFHYYDKDFNNEADTPDNFQSRRPNTSFCFLDIRSPGLGDTAMYLCATSRDYSYEQYFGPGTRLTVT.

The chain has TRBV2 and TRBJ1-4, with 7 nucleotides matching TRBD1. With V trimmed by 1 base and J by 6 bases, 2 bases remained unmatched. Per germline, CDR1 SNHLY and CDR2 FYNNEI. The CDR3 totals 14 residues. CDR3 protein: CASSEDRGDEKLFF. The CDR3 region has the DNA TGTGCCAGCAGTGAAGACAGGGGAGATGAAAAACTGTTTTTT.

This chain joins TRBV28 and TRBJ2-1; 11 bases fit TRBD2. V was pared by 6 bases and J by 3 bases, with 7 bases of the junction left unmatched. The CDR3 totals 16 residues. Germline V lookup: CDR1 MDHEN, CDR2 SYDVKM. CDR3 coding DNA: TGTGCCAGCAGCATTCTAGCGGGAGGACTCTACAATGAGCAGTTCTTC. It codes for CASSILAGGLYNEQFF.

The gene calls are TRBV28 and TRBJ1-4, with D possibly being TRBD1 (5 bases). With 2 bases removed from V and 5 bases from J, the gap between germline ends came to 15 bases. Germline V lookup: CDR1 MDHEN, CDR2 SYDVKM. CDR3 size: 16 residues. The CDR3 loop reads CASSLMVGEVNEKLFF. In nucleotides, the CDR3 is TGTGCCAGCAGTTTAATGGTGGGGGAGGTCAATGAAAAACTGTTTTTT.

The table lists this clone with a count of one. This rearrangement joins TRBV9 to TRBJ2-1; tentative D call: TRBD1 (5 bases). With 0 bases removed from V and 10 bases from J, the gap between germline ends came to 17 bases. The CDR3 consists of 15 residues. CDR1 and CDR2 from the germline V gene are SGDLS and YYNGEE. The CDR3 is CASSVDRGRAEEQFF. CDR3 sequence (DNA): TGTGCCAGCAGCGTAGATCGTGGCAGGGCGGAGGAGCAGTTCTTC.

The CDR3 coding sequence is TGTGCCAGGAAAGGACAGGGGGTTGGAAACACCATATATTTT. Amino acid sequence: CARKGQGVGNTIYF. The chain uses TRBV6-6 and TRBJ1-3, with 10 bases aligning to TRBD1. The CDR3 loop spans 14 amino acids. Germline CDR1 is MNHNY and CDR2 is SVGAGI (reference sequence). J lost 3 bases, V lost 9 bases, and 5 bases had no gene match.

The chain has TRBV29-1 and TRBJ1-1; 10 bases align to TRBD1. The V gene's germline CDR1 is SQVTM and CDR2 ANQGSEA. The V gene end was trimmed by 6 bases and the J gene end by 4 bases; junction bases not matched to a gene: 8. CDR3 size: 14 residues. The CDR3 coding sequence is TGCAGCGTGTCACCCGGGACAGGGGTCACTGAAGCTTTCTTT. Its protein product is CSVSPGTGVTEAFF.

The CDR3 spells CASSESRGKVTDTQYF. The CDR3 DNA follows: TGCGCCAGCAGTGAGTCGAGGGGGAAGGTCACAGATACGCAGTATTTT. The V gene is TRBV10-1, the J gene TRBJ2-3; D is possibly TRBD1 (6 bases). The V and J ends lost 0 bases and 2 bases respectively, with 12 bases between them. The CDR3 is 16 residues long. Germline lookup yields CDR1 WNHNN and CDR2 SYGVQD (reference sequence).

J is TRBJ2-3 and V is TRBV9, with a weak D call TRBD1 (5 bases). V lost 9 bases and J 3 bases, leaving 14 bases between the germline ends. Germline V gene sequence: CDR1 SGDLS, CDR2 YYNGEE. This CDR3 contains 13 residues. The CDR3 nucleotides are TGTGCCACAGACGATGGGGCAACAGATACGCAGTATTTT. The encoded protein is CATDDGATDTQYF. Filled out from reference TRBV9 and TRBJ2-3, the complete variable domain reads DSGVTQTPKHLITATGQRVTLRCSPRSGDLSVYWYQQSLDQGLQFLIQYYNGEERAKGNILERFSAQQFPDLHSELNLSSLELGDSALYFCATDDGATDTQYFGPGTRLTVL.

The gene calls are TRBV28 and TRBJ1-2, with a weak D call TRBD1 (5 bases). The V end lost 1 base, the J end lost 4 bases, and 13 bases lay between the germline ends. The CDR3 totals 15 residues. The germline V gene encodes CDR1 MDHEN and CDR2 SYDVKM. The DNA of the CDR3 is TGTGCCAGCAGTTTATTGGGGCGCCGAATCTATGGCTACACCTTC. Translating it yields CASSLLGRRIYGYTF.

This clone was counted only a few times. This chain joins TRBV9 and TRBJ2-7; 9 bases agree with TRBD1. Trimming cost V 0 bases and J 5 bases; bases outside gene matches: 3. Germline lookup yields CDR1 SGDLS and CDR2 YYNGEE. There are 14 residues in the CDR3. DNA for the CDR3: TGTGCCAGCAGCGTAGGGACAGGGGTGGACGAGCAGTACTTC. This encodes CASSVGTGVDEQYF.

The V call is TRBV28, the J call TRBJ1-2; D gene ambiguous. CDR3 length equals 15 residues. Trimming pared 7 bases from V and 8 bases from J, leaving 23 bases between. In germline, CDR1 is MDHEN, CDR2 SYDVKM. The CDR3 loop is CASTRYLSGASGYTF. The CDR3 nucleotides are TGTGCCAGCACGAGATATCTTTCGGGAGCAAGCGGCTACACCTTC.